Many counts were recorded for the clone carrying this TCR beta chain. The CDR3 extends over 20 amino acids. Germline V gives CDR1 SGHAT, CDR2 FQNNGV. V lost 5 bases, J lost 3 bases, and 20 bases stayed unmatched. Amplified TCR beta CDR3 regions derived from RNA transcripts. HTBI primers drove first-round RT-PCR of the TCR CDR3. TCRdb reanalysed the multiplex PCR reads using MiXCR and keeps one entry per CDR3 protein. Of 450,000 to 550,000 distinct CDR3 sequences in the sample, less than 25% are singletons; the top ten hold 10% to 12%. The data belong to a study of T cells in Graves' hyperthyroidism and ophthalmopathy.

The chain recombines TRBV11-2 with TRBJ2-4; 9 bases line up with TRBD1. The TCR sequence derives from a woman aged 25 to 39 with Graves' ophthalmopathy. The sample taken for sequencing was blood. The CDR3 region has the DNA TGTGCCAGCAGCCCCAGGCGTGGGACAGGGTGGGAAGGGGGCAAAAACATTCAGTACTTC. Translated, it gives CASSPRRGTGWEGGKNIQYF. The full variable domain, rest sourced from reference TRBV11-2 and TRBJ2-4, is EAGVAQSPRYKIIEKRQSVAFWCNPISGHATLYWYQQILGQGPKLLIQFQNNGVVDDSQLPKDRFSAERLKGVDSTLKIQPAKLEDSAVYLCASSPRRGTGWEGGKNIQYFGAGTRLSVL.